The present entry profiles one T cell receptor (beta chain) with its context. Its target is not known. Cells were stimulated with overlapping HIV-1 Gag 15-mer peptides. CD40L/CD69 double-negative CD45RO-high memory CD4+ T cells were collected. Before stimulation, PBMCs underwent CD8+ T cell depletion. Trimming removed 6 bases from V and 5 bases from J; junction bases left unmatched: 7. The CDR3 has 16 residues. Germline CDR1 is SNHLY and CDR2 is FYNNEI. This entry is derived from a study of persistence of HIV-infected CD4 T cells. The immunoSEQ assay was version 4, run in survey mode. Measured with immunoSEQ multiplex PCR; TCRdb has only the in-frame clones, and not every one. Among roughly 60,000 clones listed, about 77% were seen once.

The chain has TRBV2 and TRBJ2-5; 15 nucleotides agree with TRBD2. The receptor was derived from an adult man with HIV who was CMV-seropositive. The sample consisted of CD4+ T cells sorted from PBMCs after approximately 20-hour stimulation, taken from a patient who received antiretroviral therapy. CDR3 amino acids: CASRRGLAGGMETQYF. As DNA, the CDR3 is TGTGCCAGCAGGAGGGGACTAGCGGGGGGAATGGAGACCCAGTACTTC.